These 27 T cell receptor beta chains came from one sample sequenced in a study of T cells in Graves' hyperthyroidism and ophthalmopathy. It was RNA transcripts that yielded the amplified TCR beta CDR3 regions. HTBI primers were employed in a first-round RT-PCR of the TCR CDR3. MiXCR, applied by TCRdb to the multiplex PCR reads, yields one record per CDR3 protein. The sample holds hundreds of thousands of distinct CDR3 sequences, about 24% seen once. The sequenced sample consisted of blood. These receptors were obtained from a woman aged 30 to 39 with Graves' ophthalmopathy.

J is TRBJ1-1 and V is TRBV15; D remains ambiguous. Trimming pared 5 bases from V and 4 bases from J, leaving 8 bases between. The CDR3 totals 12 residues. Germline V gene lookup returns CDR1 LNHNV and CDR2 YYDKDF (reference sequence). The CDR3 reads CATSYPGTEAFF. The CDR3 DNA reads TGTGCCACCAGCTACCCGGGCACTGAAGCTTTCTTT.

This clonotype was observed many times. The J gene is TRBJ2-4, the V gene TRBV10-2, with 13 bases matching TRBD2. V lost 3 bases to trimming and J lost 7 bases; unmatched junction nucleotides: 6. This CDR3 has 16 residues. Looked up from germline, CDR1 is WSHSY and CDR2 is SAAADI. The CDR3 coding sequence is TGCGCCAGCAGTGAACTAGCGGGGGGGCATTTCAACATTCAGTACTTC. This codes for CASSELAGGHFNIQYF.

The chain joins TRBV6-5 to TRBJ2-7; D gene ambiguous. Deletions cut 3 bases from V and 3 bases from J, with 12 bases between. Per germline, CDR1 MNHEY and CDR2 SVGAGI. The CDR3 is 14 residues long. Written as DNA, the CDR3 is TGTGCCAGCAGTTATGGGCCAGACCTCTACGAGCAGTACTTC. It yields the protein CASSYGPDLYEQYF.

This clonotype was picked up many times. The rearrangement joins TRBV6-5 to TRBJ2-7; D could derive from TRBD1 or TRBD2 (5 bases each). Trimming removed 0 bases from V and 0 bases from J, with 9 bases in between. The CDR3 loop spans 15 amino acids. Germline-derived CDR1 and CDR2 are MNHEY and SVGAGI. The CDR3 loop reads CASSYSGDSSYEQYF. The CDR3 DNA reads TGTGCCAGCAGTTACTCGGGGGATAGCTCCTACGAGCAGTACTTC.

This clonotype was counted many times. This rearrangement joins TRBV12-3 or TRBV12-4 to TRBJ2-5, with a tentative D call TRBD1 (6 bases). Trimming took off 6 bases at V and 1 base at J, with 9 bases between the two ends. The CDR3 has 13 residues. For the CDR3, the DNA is TGTGCCAGCAGGTACAGGGTCCAAGAGACCCAGTACTTC. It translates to CASRYRVQETQYF.

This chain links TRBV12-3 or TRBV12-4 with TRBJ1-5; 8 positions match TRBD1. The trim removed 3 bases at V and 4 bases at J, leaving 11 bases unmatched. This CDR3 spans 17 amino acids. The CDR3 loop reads CASSFGQGVRSNQPQHF. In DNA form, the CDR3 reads TGTGCCAGCAGTTTCGGACAGGGAGTTCGTTCAAATCAGCCCCAGCATTTT.

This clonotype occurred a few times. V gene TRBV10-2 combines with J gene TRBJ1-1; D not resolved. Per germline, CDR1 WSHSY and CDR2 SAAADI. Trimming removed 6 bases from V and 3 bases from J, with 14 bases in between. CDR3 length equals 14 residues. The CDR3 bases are TGCGCCAGCAGGACCGACCGAACCCACACTGAAGCTTTCTTT. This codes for CASRTDRTHTEAFF.

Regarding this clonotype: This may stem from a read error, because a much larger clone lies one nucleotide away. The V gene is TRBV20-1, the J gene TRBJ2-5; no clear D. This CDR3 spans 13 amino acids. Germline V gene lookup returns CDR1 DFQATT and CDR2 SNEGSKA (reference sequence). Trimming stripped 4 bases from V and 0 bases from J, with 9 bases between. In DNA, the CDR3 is TGCAGTGCTAATGGACGGAACCAAGAGACCCAGTACTTC. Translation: CSANGRNQETQYF.

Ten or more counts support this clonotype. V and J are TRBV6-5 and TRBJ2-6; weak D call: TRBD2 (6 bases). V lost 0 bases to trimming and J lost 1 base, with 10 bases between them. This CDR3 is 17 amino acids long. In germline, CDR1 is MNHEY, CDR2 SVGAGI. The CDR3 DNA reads TGTGCCAGCAGTTACTCCGCGGGGACGTCTGGGGCCAACGTCCTGACTTTC. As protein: CASSYSAGTSGANVLTF.

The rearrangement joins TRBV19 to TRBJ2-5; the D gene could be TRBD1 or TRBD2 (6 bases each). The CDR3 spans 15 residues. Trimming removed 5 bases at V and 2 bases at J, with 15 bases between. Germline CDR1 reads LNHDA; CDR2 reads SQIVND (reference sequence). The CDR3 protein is CASSSAGHSQETQYF. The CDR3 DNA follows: TGTGCCAGTAGTTCGGCGGGACATTCACAAGAGACCCAGTACTTC.

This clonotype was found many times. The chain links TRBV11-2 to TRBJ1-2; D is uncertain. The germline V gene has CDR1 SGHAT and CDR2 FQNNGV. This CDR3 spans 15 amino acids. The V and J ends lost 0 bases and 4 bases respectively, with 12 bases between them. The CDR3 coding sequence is TGTGCCAGCAGCTTAGATCGGGCCGTAAGCTATGGCTACACCTTC. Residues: CASSLDRAVSYGYTF.

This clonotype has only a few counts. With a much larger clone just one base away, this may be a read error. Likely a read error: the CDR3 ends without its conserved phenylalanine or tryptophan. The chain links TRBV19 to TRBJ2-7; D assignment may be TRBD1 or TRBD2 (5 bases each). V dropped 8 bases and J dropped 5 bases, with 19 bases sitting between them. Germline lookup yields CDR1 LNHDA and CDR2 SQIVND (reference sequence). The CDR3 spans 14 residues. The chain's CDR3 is CASSNPGSVNEQYY. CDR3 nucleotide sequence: TGTGCCAGTTCGAACCCAGGGAGTGTCAACGAGCAGTACTAC.

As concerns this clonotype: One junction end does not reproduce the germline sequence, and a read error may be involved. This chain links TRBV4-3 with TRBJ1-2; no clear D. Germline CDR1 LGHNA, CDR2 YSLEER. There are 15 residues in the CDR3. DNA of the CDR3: TGCGCCATCAGCCAAGATCTCGGTTATAACTATGGCTACACCTTC. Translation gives CAISQDLGYNYGYTF.

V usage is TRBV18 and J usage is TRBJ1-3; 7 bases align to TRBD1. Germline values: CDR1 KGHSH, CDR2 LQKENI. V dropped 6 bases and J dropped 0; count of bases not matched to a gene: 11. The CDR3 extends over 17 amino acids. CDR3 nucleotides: TGTGCCAGCTCGTCGAAGACAGGGATGTACTCTGGAAACACCATATATTTT. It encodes CASSSKTGMYSGNTIYF.

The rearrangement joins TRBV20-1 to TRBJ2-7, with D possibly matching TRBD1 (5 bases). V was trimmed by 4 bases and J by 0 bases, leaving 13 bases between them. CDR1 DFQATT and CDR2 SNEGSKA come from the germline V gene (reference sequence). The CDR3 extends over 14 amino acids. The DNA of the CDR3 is TGCAGTGCTACCCTACAGGAGAGCTCCTACGAGCAGTACGTC. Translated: CSATLQESSYEQYV.

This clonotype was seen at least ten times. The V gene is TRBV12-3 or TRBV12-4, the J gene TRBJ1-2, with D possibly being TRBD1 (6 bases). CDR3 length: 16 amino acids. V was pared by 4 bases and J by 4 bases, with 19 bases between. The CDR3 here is CASSSGQGPTGYGYTF. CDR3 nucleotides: TGTGCCAGCAGTTCCGGTCAGGGGCCGACCGGCTATGGCTACACCTTC.

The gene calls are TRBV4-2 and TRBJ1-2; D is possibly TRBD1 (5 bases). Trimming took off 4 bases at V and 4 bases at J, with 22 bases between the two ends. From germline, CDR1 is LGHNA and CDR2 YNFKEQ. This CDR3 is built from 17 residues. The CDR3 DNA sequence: TGTGCCAGCAGCCCTAACCGGGACTACACACGGACCTATGGCTACACCTTC. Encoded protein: CASSPNRDYTRTYGYTF.

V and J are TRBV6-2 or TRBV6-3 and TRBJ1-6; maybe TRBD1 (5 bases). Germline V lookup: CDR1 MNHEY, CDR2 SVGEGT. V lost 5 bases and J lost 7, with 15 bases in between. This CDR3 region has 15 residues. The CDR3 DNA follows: TGTGCCAGCAGTCTAACGGGACTCCTAAATTCACCCCTCCACTTT. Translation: CASSLTGLLNSPLHF.

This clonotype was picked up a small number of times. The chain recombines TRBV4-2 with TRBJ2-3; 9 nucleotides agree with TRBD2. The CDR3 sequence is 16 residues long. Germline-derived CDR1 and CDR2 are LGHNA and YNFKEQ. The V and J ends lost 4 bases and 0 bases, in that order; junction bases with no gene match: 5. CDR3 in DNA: TGTGCCAGCAGCCGCCTTAGCGGGGGAAGCACAGATACGCAGTATTTT. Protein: CASSRLSGGSTDTQYF.

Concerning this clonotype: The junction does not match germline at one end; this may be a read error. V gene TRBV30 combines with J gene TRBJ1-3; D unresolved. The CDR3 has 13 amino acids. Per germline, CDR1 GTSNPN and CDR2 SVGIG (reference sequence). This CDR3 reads CAWSVDSENTIYF. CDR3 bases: TGTGCCTGGAGTGTTGACTCTGAAAACACCATATATTTT.

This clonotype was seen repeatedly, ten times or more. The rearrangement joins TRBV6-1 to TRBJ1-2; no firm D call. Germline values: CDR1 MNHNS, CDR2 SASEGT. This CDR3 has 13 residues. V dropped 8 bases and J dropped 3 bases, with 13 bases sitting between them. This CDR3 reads CASSEEGHYGYTF. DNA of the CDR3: TGTGCCAGCTCCGAGGAGGGTCACTATGGCTACACCTTC.

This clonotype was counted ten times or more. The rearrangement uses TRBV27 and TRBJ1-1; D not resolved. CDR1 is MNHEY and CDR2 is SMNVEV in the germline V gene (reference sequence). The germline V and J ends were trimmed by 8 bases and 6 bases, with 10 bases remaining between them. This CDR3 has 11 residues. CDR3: CASGESAEAFF. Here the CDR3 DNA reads TGTGCCAGCGGGGAAAGCGCTGAAGCTTTCTTT.

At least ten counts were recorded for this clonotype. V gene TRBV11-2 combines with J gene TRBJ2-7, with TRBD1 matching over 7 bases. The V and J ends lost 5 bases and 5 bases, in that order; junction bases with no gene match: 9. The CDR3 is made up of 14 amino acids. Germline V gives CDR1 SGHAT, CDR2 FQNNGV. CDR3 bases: TGTGCCAGCAGCGTTTTTACAGGGGTGGACGAGCAGTACTTC. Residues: CASSVFTGVDEQYF.

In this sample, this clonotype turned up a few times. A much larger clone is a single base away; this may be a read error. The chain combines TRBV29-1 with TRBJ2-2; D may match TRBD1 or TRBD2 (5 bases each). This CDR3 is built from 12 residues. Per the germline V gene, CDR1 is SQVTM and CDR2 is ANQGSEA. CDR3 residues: CSVTENTGELCF. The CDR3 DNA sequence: TGCAGCGTGACAGAGAACACCGGGGAGCTGTGTTTT.

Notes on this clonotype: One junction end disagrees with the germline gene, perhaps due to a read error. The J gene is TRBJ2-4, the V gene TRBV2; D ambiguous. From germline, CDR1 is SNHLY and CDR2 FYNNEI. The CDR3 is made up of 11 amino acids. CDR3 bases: TGTGCCAGCAGGCAAAAAAACATTAAGTACTTC. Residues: CASRQKNIKYF.

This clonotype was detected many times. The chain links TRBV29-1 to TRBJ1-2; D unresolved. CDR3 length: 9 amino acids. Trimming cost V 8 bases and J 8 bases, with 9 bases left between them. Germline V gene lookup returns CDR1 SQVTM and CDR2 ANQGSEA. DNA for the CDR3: TGCAGCCGTTGGCGGGGCTACACCTTC. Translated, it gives CSRWRGYTF.

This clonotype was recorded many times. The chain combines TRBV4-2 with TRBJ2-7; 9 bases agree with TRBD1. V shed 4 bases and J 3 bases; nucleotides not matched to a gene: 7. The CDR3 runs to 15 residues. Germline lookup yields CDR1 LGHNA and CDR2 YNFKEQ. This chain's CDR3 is CASSPGTGYGYEQYF. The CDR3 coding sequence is TGTGCCAGCAGCCCTGGGACAGGGTACGGCTACGAGCAGTACTTC.